This T cell receptor beta chain was sequenced in a study of quantifying T cell responses using KT2 cells. Study at large: cDNA was made from DNase-treated RNA using alpha and beta constant primers.

A single-stranded UMI oligo with SP2 sequence was ligated to cDNA 3' ends. The first PCR ran 4 to 5 cycles with an equimolar RC1.1 and RC1.2 beta primer mix. TCRdb itself ran the UMI-ligation and nested PCR reads through MiXCR, one entry per CDR3 protein. The table has fewer than 50,000 distinct CDR3 sequences, approximately 10% seen once. Germline lookup yields CDR1 SGHAT and CDR2 FQNNGV. The germline V and J ends were trimmed by 5 bases and 6 bases, with 16 bases remaining between them. There are 14 residues in the CDR3. The sample is PBMC spiked with counted cells of clone KT2. V is TRBV11-2 and J is TRBJ1-1, with a possible D match to TRBD1 (5 bases). The receptor's source is a human donor. The source material was PBMCs spiked with cells of the T cell clone KT2. CDR3 bases: TGTGCCAGCAGCAAGGGGTTTCTCGCCTCTGAAGCTTTCTTT. Translating gives CASSKGFLASEAFF.